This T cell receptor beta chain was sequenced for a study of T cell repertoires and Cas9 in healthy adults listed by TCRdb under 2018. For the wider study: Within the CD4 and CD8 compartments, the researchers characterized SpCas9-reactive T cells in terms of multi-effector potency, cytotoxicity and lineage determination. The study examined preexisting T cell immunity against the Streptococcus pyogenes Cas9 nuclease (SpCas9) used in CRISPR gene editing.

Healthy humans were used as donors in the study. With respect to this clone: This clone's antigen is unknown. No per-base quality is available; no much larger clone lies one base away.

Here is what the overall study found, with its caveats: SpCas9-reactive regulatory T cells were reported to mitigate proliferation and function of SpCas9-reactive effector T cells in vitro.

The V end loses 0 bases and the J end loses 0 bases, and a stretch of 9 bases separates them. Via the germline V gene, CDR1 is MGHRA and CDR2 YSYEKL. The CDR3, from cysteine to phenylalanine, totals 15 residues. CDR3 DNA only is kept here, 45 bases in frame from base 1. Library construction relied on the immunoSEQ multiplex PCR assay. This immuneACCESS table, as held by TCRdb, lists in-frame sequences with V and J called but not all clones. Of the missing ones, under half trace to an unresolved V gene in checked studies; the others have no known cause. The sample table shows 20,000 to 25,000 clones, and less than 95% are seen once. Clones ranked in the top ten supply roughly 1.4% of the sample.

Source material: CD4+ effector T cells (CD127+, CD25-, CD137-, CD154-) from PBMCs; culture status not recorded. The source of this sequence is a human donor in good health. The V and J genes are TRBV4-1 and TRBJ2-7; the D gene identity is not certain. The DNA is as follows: TGCGCCAGCAGCCAAGATTACAGAAGCTCCTACGAGCAGTACTTC. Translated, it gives CASSQDYRSSYEQYF.